The clone carrying this T cell receptor beta chain was seen more than once but under ten times. Its antigen is not known. The sample originates from a study of T cell repertoires in cytomegalovirus infection. Whole-study context: The authors used CMV epitopes that were HLA-C-restricted (recently identified) and HLA-B-restricted (well studied). Signatures in public TCR beta sequences pointed to both CMV infection and matching HLA type.

TCRdb analysed the reads with MiXCR anew, one entry per CDR3 protein. The sample yields approximately 110,000 distinct CDR3 sequences, over 40% seen once. CDR1 and CDR2 from the germline V gene are MNHEY and SMNVEV (reference sequence). CDR3 length: 14 amino acids. Trimming removed 7 bases at V and 12 bases at J, with 19 bases between. Findings and limits, study-wide: Carriage of CMV together with the relevant HLA was identifiable through cumulative public TCR beta family frequency. Dominating the ex vivo response were HLA-C-restricted CMV-specific TCR beta clonotypes.

The material sequenced was CD8+ T cells from cultured PBMCs, taken from culture after CMV antigen stimulation. This TCR came from a human donor in good health (CMV status not recorded). Some clones in this sample may be carry-over from other donors' samples. This chain joins TRBV27 and TRBJ1-6; D might be TRBD1 (5 bases). The CDR3 region has the DNA TGTGCCAGCACGCCCGGCCTGGGGGGGGGACCCCTCCACTTT. Amino acids: CASTPGLGGGPLHF.